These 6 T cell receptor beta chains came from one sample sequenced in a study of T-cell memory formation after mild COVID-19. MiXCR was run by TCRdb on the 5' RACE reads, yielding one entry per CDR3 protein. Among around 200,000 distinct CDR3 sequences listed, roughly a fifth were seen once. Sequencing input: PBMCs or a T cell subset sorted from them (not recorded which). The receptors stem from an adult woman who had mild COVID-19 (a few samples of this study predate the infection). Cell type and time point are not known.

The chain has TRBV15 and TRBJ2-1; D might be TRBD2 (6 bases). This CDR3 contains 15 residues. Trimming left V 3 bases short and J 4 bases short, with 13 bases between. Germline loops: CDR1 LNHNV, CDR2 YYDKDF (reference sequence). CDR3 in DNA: TGTGCCACCAGCAGTGGCCGGGACTGGTACAATGAGCAGTTCTTC. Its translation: CATSSGRDWYNEQFF.

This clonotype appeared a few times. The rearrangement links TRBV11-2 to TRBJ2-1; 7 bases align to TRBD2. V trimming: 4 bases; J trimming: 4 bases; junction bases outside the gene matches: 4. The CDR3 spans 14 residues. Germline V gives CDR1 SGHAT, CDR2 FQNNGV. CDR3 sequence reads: CASSYGTTYNEQFF. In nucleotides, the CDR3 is TGTGCCAGCAGCTACGGGACTACATACAATGAGCAGTTCTTC.

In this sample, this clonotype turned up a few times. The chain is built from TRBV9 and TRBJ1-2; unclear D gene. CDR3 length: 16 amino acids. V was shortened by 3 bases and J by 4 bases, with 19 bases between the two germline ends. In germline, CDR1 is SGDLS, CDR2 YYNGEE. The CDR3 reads CASSASSGDRGYGYTF. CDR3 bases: TGTGCCAGCAGCGCAAGCTCGGGCGACCGGGGCTATGGCTACACCTTC.

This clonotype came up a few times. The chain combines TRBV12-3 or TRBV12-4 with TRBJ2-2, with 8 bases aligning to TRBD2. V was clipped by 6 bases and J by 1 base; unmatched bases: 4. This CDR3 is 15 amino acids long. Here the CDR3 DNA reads TGTGCCAGCAGCCTAGCGGGCCTGAACACCGGGGAGCTGTTTTTT. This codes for CASSLAGLNTGELFF.

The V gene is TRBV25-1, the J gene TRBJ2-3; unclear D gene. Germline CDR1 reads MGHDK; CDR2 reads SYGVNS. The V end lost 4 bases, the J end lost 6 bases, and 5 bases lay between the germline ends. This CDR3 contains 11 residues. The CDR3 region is CASSVSDTQYF. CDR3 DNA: TGTGCCAGCAGTGTGTCGGATACGCAGTATTTT.

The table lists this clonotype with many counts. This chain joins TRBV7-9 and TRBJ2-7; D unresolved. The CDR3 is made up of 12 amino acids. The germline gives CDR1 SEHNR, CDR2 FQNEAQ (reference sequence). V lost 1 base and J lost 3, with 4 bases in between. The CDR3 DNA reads TGTGCCAGCAGCTTAGTCAGCTACGAGCAGTACTTC. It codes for CASSLVSYEQYF.